This TCR beta chain was retrieved from a study of Ad26.COV2.S vaccination and SARS-CoV-2 variants. Germline V gene lookup returns CDR1 SEHNR and CDR2 FQNEAQ (reference sequence). This CDR3 contains 15 residues. The V end lost 1 base, the J end lost 0 bases, and 7 bases lay between the germline ends. This clone was recorded a few times. Sequencing used immunoSEQ multiplex PCR; TCRdb keeps in-frame clones, though not all of them. This table has around 250,000 clones, around 88% appearing once. Noted treatment: roughly 18 received Ad26.COV2.S at low or high dose, single or two shots; about 5 received placebo; per-sample allocation not given. Sampling took place 63 days after the first vaccine or placebo injection.

This material consisted of peripheral blood, taken in a trial of Ad26.COV2.S vaccine versus placebo. The rearrangement joins TRBV7-9 to TRBJ1-3; no definite D call. The clonotype originates from a person aged 18 to 65 who received the Ad26.COV2.S COVID-19 vaccine or a placebo. DNA for the CDR3: TGTGCCAGCAGCTTAGGAGTAAACTCTGGAAACACCATATATTTT. This codes for CASSLGVNSGNTIYF.